These 32 T cell receptor beta chains were sequenced from one sample in a study of T cells in Graves' hyperthyroidism and ophthalmopathy. RNA transcripts provided the source from which TCR beta CDR3 regions were amplified. TCR CDR3 underwent first-round RT-PCR with the HTBI primer set. From the multiplex PCR reads, TCRdb called clonotypes with MiXCR, one entry per CDR3 protein. The sample carries about 600,000 distinct CDR3 sequences, roughly a sixth recorded once. The specimen sequenced was blood. These TCRs come from a woman between 40 and 55 years old with Graves' ophthalmopathy.

Ten or more counts support this clonotype. V is TRBV20-1 and J is TRBJ2-1; TRBD2 is a possible D gene (5 bases). With 0 bases removed from V and 3 bases from J, the gap between germline ends came to 15 bases. CDR1 and CDR2 (germline): DFQATT, SNEGSKA (reference sequence). This CDR3 has 16 residues. CDR3 residues: CSARDGVLEVYNEQFF. CDR3 coding DNA: TGCAGTGCTAGAGATGGGGTATTGGAGGTCTACAATGAGCAGTTCTTC.

A few counts support this clonotype. The gene calls are TRBV20-1 and TRBJ1-2, with D perhaps matching TRBD1 (5 bases). V gave up 6 bases and J gave up 7 bases, with 12 bases separating them. From germline, CDR1 is DFQATT and CDR2 SNEGSKA (reference sequence). CDR3 length equals 11 residues. Here the CDR3 DNA reads TGCAGTGCCAGATTGGGGCTTGGCTACACCTTC. Its translation is CSARLGLGYTF.

This clonotype was found many times. The V gene is TRBV12-3 or TRBV12-4, the J gene TRBJ2-7; TRBD2 agrees at 8 bases. V lost 8 bases, J lost 6 bases, and 12 bases stayed unmatched. This CDR3 comprises 14 residues. The CDR3 spells CASRRGADYGEQYF. The CDR3 bases are TGTGCCAGCCGGCGGGGGGCAGACTACGGCGAGCAGTACTTC.

At least ten counts were recorded for this clonotype. The chain has TRBV2 and TRBJ1-6; TRBD1 matches at 7 bases. V trimming: 6 bases; J trimming: 6 bases; junction bases outside the gene matches: 8. The germline CDR1 and CDR2 sequences are SNHLY and FYNNEI. The length of the CDR3 is 15 residues. CDR3 DNA: TGTGCCAGCAGGCCAGAGGGACAGTTTAATTCACCCCTCCACTTT. Translated: CASRPEGQFNSPLHF. Drawing the rest from reference TRBV2 and TRBJ1-6, the complete variable domain is EPEVTQTPSHQVTQMGQEVILRCVPISNHLYFYWYRQILGQKVEFLVSFYNNEISEKSEIFDDQFSVERPDGSNFTLKIRSTKLEDSAMYFCASRPEGQFNSPLHFGNGTRLTVT.

This clonotype was recorded at least ten times. The gene calls are TRBV28 and TRBJ2-3; 10 nucleotides line up with TRBD2. The CDR3 has 17 amino acids. V was pared by 2 bases and J by 3 bases, with 8 bases of the junction left unmatched. Germline V CDR1 and CDR2: MDHEN, SYDVKM. In DNA form, the CDR3 reads TGTGCCAGCAGTTTAAAGGCTAGCGGGAGCGGGACAGATACGCAGTATTTT. Translating gives CASSLKASGSGTDTQYF.

Comment on this clonotype: A read error may be the cause here, since a much bigger clone is one base away. The chain carries TRBV5-1 and TRBJ2-7; a weak D match, TRBD2 (7 bases). V lost 2 bases to trimming and J lost 5 bases, with 17 bases between them. From germline, CDR1 is SGHRS and CDR2 YFSETQ. The CDR3 runs 15 residues. The CDR3 bases are TGCGCCAGCAGCTTTGGGGGGGGGCAAGTGCACGAGCAGTACTTC. Translated, it gives CASSFGGGQVHEQYF.

This clonotype was observed many times. This chain links TRBV7-8 with TRBJ1-2; 11 bases are a match to TRBD1. The trim removed 2 bases at V and 3 bases at J, leaving 8 bases unmatched. Germline V gives CDR1 SGHVS, CDR2 FQNEAQ. The CDR3 is 17 residues long. DNA of the CDR3: TGTGCCAGCAGCTTAATGGACAGGGGGCCGGGTTACTATGGCTACACCTTC. Translated: CASSLMDRGPGYYGYTF.

V usage is TRBV10-2 and J usage is TRBJ1-2, with 10 bases that match TRBD1. CDR1 WSHSY and CDR2 SAAADI come from the germline V gene. This CDR3 spans 14 amino acids. J lost 6 bases, V lost 4 bases, and 5 bases had no gene match. Written as DNA, the CDR3 is TGCGCCAGCAGTGGACAGGGGGCAAACCATGGCTACACCTTC. It specifies CASSGQGANHGYTF.

This clonotype was counted many times. The V gene is TRBV12-3 or TRBV12-4, the J gene TRBJ2-1; TRBD1 matches at 10 bases. V shed 4 bases, J shed 6 bases, and the junction held 3 bases outside the gene matches. The CDR3 covers 14 residues. The DNA of the CDR3 is TGTGCCAGCAGTTCGGGACAGGGGCCCAATGAGCAGTTCTTC. Protein sequence: CASSSGQGPNEQFF.

This clonotype appeared a few times. This rearrangement joins TRBV28 to TRBJ2-7; D is unclear. V was cut by 3 bases and J by 3 bases, with 18 bases left in between. This CDR3 is built from 16 residues. The germline V gene encodes CDR1 MDHEN and CDR2 SYDVKM. The CDR3 DNA follows: TGTGCCAGCAGTTTCCTACTCCTCCGGGCCTTCTACGAGCAGTACTTC. Its translation is CASSFLLLRAFYEQYF. Full variable domain (remainder filled in from reference TRBV28 and TRBJ2-7): DVKVTQSSRYLVKRTGEKVFLECVQDMDHENMFWYRQDPGLGLRLIYFSYDVKMKEKGDIPEGYSVSREKKERFSLILESASTNQTSMYLCASSFLLLRAFYEQYFGPGTRLTVT.

This clonotype was counted at least ten times. The V gene is TRBV12-3 or TRBV12-4, the J gene TRBJ1-1; D ambiguous. There are 17 residues in the CDR3. The V and J ends lost 6 bases and 2 bases respectively, with 22 bases between them. The CDR3 DNA reads as TGTGCCAGCAGGTCCCGGGCCCTCGGGAAGGGTAACACTGAAGCTTTCTTT. It is translated as CASRSRALGKGNTEAFF.

The V and J genes are TRBV6-5 and TRBJ2-3; maybe TRBD2 (6 bases). Germline CDR1 reads MNHEY; CDR2 reads SVGAGI. V dropped 1 base and J dropped 0 bases, with 11 bases sitting between them. This CDR3 has 16 residues. CDR3 sequence (DNA): TGTGCCAGCAGTTACTTGTCTAGCGATAGCACAGATACGCAGTATTTT. Translation gives CASSYLSSDSTDTQYF.

The CDR3 here is CASSLVLRTSGIAESQSPHNEQFF. CDR3 DNA: TGTGCCAGCAGTTTAGTACTTAGGACTAGCGGGATTGCGGAGTCCCAATCTCCCCACAATGAGCAGTTCTTC. The chain combines TRBV12-3 or TRBV12-4 with TRBJ2-1; 12 bases agree with TRBD2. Trimming cost V 1 base and J 5 bases; bases outside gene matches: 27. The CDR3 consists of 24 residues.

This clonotype has at least ten counts. The CDR3 loop is CASSYSSKRGTDTQYF. Written as DNA, the CDR3 is TGTGCCAGCAGTTACTCCTCTAAACGGGGAACAGATACGCAGTATTTT. The rearrangement joins TRBV6-5 to TRBJ2-3; weak D call: TRBD2 (5 bases). The CDR3 consists of 16 residues. V dropped 0 bases and J dropped 3 bases, with 13 bases sitting between them. CDR1 is MNHEY and CDR2 is SVGAGI in the germline V gene.

V usage is TRBV10-2 and J usage is TRBJ2-1; TRBD2 might be the D (7 bases). There are 14 residues in the CDR3. Trimming removed 6 bases from V and 10 bases from J, with 19 bases in between. CDR1 WSHSY and CDR2 SAAADI come from the germline V gene. The CDR3 nucleotides are TGCGCCAGCAGAATGGCGGGGGCCCCAGGGGAGCAGTTCTTC. It translates to CASRMAGAPGEQFF.

This clonotype was counted ten times or more. A much larger clone sits a single nucleotide away, making a read error possible. The chain recombines TRBV5-1 with TRBJ1-2; D is unclear. CDR1 SGHRS and CDR2 YFSETQ come from the germline V gene. This CDR3 spans 11 amino acids. V was shortened by 0 bases and J by 7 bases, with 4 bases between the two germline ends. CDR3 region: CASSLGGGYTF. The CDR3 DNA reads as TGCGCCAGCAGCTTGGGAGGTGGCTACACCTTC.

There are a few counts of this clonotype. This could be a read error, since a much larger clone is one nucleotide away. This chain uses TRBV20-1 with TRBJ2-7, with 9 positions matching TRBD2. The length of the CDR3 is 14 residues. Germline V gene lookup returns CDR1 DFQATT and CDR2 SNEGSKA (reference sequence). The V gene end was trimmed by 8 bases and the J gene end by 3 bases; junction bases not matched to a gene: 11. Here the CDR3 reads CSTPKVAGVYEQYF. The CDR3 DNA reads as TGCAGTACCCCGAAGGTAGCGGGGGTCTACGAGCAGTACTTC.

The gene calls are TRBV6-5 and TRBJ2-7; TRBD2 is a possible D gene (5 bases). Germline lookup yields CDR1 MNHEY and CDR2 SVGAGI. This CDR3 comprises 13 residues. The V gene lost 0 bases and the J gene lost 7 bases, with 10 bases spanning the gap. As DNA, the CDR3 is TGTGCCAGCAGTTACTCACCAGAGGGTGAGCAGTACTTC. Its protein is CASSYSPEGEQYF.

The sample holds many counts of this clonotype. The chain carries TRBV6-2 or TRBV6-3 and TRBJ1-5, with TRBD1 as a possible D gene (5 bases). V lost 6 bases and J 2 bases, leaving 14 bases between the germline ends. The CDR3 consists of 15 residues. Germline V gene sequence: CDR1 MNHEY, CDR2 SVGEGT. The CDR3 region is CASSSGFRGNQPQHF. The CDR3, as DNA: TGTGCCAGCAGCTCAGGGTTCAGGGGCAATCAGCCCCAGCATTTT.

V is TRBV29-1 and J is TRBJ2-1, with 7 positions matching TRBD2. CDR1 and CDR2 (germline): SQVTM, ANQGSEA. Trimming cost V 4 bases and J 7 bases; bases outside gene matches: 7. The CDR3 has 13 residues. CDR3 DNA: TGCAGCGTTGGCCTGGGAGGGCTTAATGAGCAGTTCTTC. Its translation: CSVGLGGLNEQFF.

This clonotype was counted many times. The chain combines TRBV6-1 with TRBJ2-7, with D possibly being TRBD1 (6 bases). The ends were cut back, 7 bases at V and 3 bases at J, with 16 bases in the middle. The CDR3 contains 14 residues. Germline CDR1 and CDR2: MNHNS and SASEGT. CDR3 sequence: CASTEPGGVYEQYF. In DNA form, the CDR3 reads TGTGCCAGCACCGAACCTGGGGGCGTCTACGAGCAGTACTTC.

This clonotype appeared many times. The chain couples TRBV7-9 to TRBJ2-7; TRBD1 aligns across 9 bases. Germline CDR1 reads SEHNR; CDR2 reads FQNEAQ (reference sequence). The CDR3 loop spans 16 amino acids. J was trimmed by 1 base and V by 5 bases; bases with no gene match: 9. The DNA of the CDR3 is TGTGCCAGCAGCCCAATGGGGACAGGGCTTTCCTACGAGCAGTACTTC. It translates to CASSPMGTGLSYEQYF.

Many counts were recorded for this clonotype. This chain joins TRBV5-1 and TRBJ2-3; D may be TRBD2 (5 bases). Trimming shortened V by 5 bases and J by 3 bases, and 7 bases separated the two germline ends. The CDR3 length is 12 residues. Germline CDR1 SGHRS, CDR2 YFSETQ. This CDR3 is CASRAATDTQYF. The DNA for the CDR3 is TGCGCCAGCAGAGCGGCAACAGATACGCAGTATTTT.

The J gene is TRBJ2-2, the V gene TRBV7-9; D is perhaps TRBD2 (6 bases). Germline-derived CDR1 and CDR2 are SEHNR and FQNEAQ (reference sequence). The CDR3 is 15 amino acids. V lost 4 bases, J lost 2 bases, and 11 bases lay in between. CDR3 in DNA: TGTGCCAGCAGCTCTCCGCGGGGAAACACCGGGGAGCTGTTTTTT. It encodes CASSSPRGNTGELFF.

The chain employs TRBV5-1 and TRBJ1-1; 7 bases match TRBD1. This CDR3 has 12 amino acids. Germline lookup yields CDR1 SGHRS and CDR2 YFSETQ. V lost 3 bases and J lost 5; bases outside the gene matches: 1. The CDR3 here is CASSWGQTEAFF. The CDR3 region has the DNA TGCGCCAGCAGCTGGGGACAGACTGAAGCTTTCTTT. Full variable domain (remainder filled in from reference TRBV5-1 and TRBJ1-1): KAGVTQTPRYLIKTRGQQVTLSCSPISGHRSVSWYQQTPGQGLQFLFEYFSETQRNKGNFPGRFSGRQFSNSRSEMNVSTLELGDSALYLCASSWGQTEAFFGQGTRLTVV.

The CDR3 bases are TGTGCCAGCAGCCAAGAACAGAGGGGCGGCCGAGAATCACCCCTCCACTTT. It specifies CASSQEQRGGRESPLHF. The V call is TRBV3-1, the J call TRBJ1-6; possible D gene TRBD1, 5 bases. This CDR3 comprises 17 residues. Germline CDR1 is LGHDT and CDR2 is YNNKEL (reference sequence). Trimming took 0 bases from V and 10 from J, leaving 19 bases between them.

The table lists this clonotype with many counts. V is TRBV6-1 and J is TRBJ2-5; TRBD2 matches 7 bases. This CDR3 contains 12 residues. Germline V CDR1 and CDR2: MNHNS, SASEGT. V shed 6 bases and J 7 bases; nucleotides not matched to a gene: 5. This CDR3 is CASRSSGGTQYF. In DNA form, the CDR3 reads TGTGCCAGCAGATCCTCGGGGGGGACCCAGTACTTC.

This chain uses TRBV10-3 with TRBJ1-2; possible D gene TRBD1, 5 bases. The CDR3 is 19 residues long. Germline V CDR1 and CDR2: ENHRY, SYGVKD. Trimming took off 8 bases at V and 4 bases at J, with 32 bases between the two ends. DNA of the CDR3: TGTGCCATCGGGAGCGGCGACCAGCGGGGCGCGGGGACGGGCTATGGCTACACCTTC. Translation gives CAIGSGDQRGAGTGYGYTF.

This clonotype has ten or more counts. This chain joins TRBV20-1 and TRBJ2-5, with TRBD2 matching over 10 bases. This CDR3 is 14 amino acids long. V was clipped by 5 bases and J by 3 bases; unmatched bases: 6. Germline lookup yields CDR1 DFQATT and CDR2 SNEGSKA (reference sequence). CDR3 DNA: TGCAGTGCTTATACTAGCGGGACAAAAGAGACCCAGTACTTC. It translates to CSAYTSGTKETQYF.

V and J are TRBV20-1 and TRBJ2-7; 7 bases agree with TRBD2. V was clipped by 3 bases and J by 2 bases; unmatched bases: 4. Germline CDR1 reads DFQATT; CDR2 reads SNEGSKA (reference sequence). The CDR3 spans 13 residues. This CDR3 is CSASTSATYEQYF. Written as DNA, the CDR3 is TGCAGTGCTAGTACTAGCGCCACCTACGAGCAGTACTTC.

This clonotype turned up a few times. The chain carries TRBV5-1 and TRBJ1-1; D not resolved. Germline-derived CDR1 and CDR2 are SGHRS and YFSETQ. The V gene lost 0 bases and the J gene lost 1 base, with 4 bases spanning the gap. The length of the CDR3 is 13 residues. The CDR3 sequence: CASSLDKNTEAFF. In DNA, the CDR3 is TGCGCCAGCAGCTTGGATAAGAACACTGAAGCTTTCTTT.

This clonotype was picked up many times. The rearrangement uses TRBV28 and TRBJ1-4; D remains ambiguous. From germline, CDR1 is MDHEN and CDR2 SYDVKM. The germline V and J ends were trimmed by 5 bases and 4 bases, with 11 bases remaining between them. The CDR3 is 14 amino acids. This CDR3 is CASSNAKNNEKLFF. The CDR3 DNA reads TGTGCCAGCAGTAACGCGAAGAATAATGAAAAACTGTTTTTT.